The subject of this entry is one TCR beta chain. This clonotype has more than one count but fewer than ten. This clone's antigen is unknown. No per-base quality is available; no much larger clone lies one base away. The data belong to a study of blood T cells in healthy people across ages (dated by TCRdb to between 2014 and 2017). Regarding the research as a whole: In model experiments, roughly one uniquely barcoded TCR beta cDNA molecule per two T cells was captured by template switching. The donors were divided into four age groups: young (average around 17 years), middle-aged (about 40), aged (around 59) and long-lived (about 90). Using the same blood draw, the study looked at two additional independent replicas of 1 million unique cDNA reads for two donors, one aged 18 to 30 and the other aged 80 or older. Using deep sequencing normalized with unique cDNA molecular identifiers, the study measured how TCR beta repertoire diversity changes with age.

From the cysteine through the phenylalanine, the CDR3 covers 13 amino acids. Only the CDR3 DNA is retained, 39 bases long and in frame from the first base. The germline V gene (reference sequence) yields MNHNY for CDR1 and SVGAGI for CDR2. Between the V and J ends, shortened by 6 bases and 2 bases respectively, the junction contains 8 bases. Results and caveats for the whole study, not just this receptor: Observed TCR beta diversity per million T cells fell roughly linearly with age, and a significant reduction was already apparent by age about 43. Estimates of total diversity from one million sequenced T cells were regarded as lower bounds and underestimates. Observed TCR beta diversity correlated strongly with the percentage of naive T cells measured by flow cytometry. The CMV infection status of donors was not known, potentially confounding age-related changes in expanded clonotypes. Compared with the aged group, the long-lived group had more naive CD4+ T cells, fewer expanded clones and increased TCR diversity, suggesting age selection. Because profiling used bulk unsorted PBMCs, naive and antigen-experienced compartments could not be compared conclusively.

The approximately 39 donors, aged roughly 6 to 90 years, were systemically healthy Caucasian individuals from Russia. Approximately 9.3 milliliters of peripheral blood were collected from each donor into EDTA-treated Vacutainer tubes. PBMCs were isolated by Ficoll-Paque density-gradient centrifugation, with at least 7 million obtained per sample. Total RNA, at least 6 micrograms per sample, was extracted from PBMCs with Trizol reagent. For every donor, flow cytometry on a PBMC aliquot measured the percentage of naive CD45RAhigh/CD27high T cells. Library preparation employed 5' RACE. For sequencing, an Illumina HiSeq 2500 was employed. The second PCR ran for roughly 7 to 12 cycles and used a J-beta primer mix along with a sample-barcoded 5' primer. A template-switch 5' adaptor carrying 12 random nucleotides introduced a unique molecular identifier onto each TCR beta cDNA molecule. At least 2.5 million CDR3-containing paired-end reads were obtained from each sample. First-strand cDNA was synthesized from all RNA with the Mint cDNA synthesis kit, primed by a TRBC-specific oligonucleotide. After uracil-DNA glycosylase treatment, a first 18-cycle PCR used universal primers M1SS and BC2_uni_R on all cDNA. Under the source paper's analysis protocol: For normalization, 1 million high-quality reads, each with a distinct molecular identifier, were randomly selected from each sample. Instead of being binned into consensus sequences, reads with shared molecular identifiers were discarded. CDR3 identification, clonotype clustering and error correction used MiTCR with a Q25 quality threshold and the strictest error-elimination algorithm. A nonparametric unseen species model using Euler transformation provided a lower-bound estimate of total TCR beta diversity. The public reads were reprocessed in TCRdb via fastp at Q25 and MiXCR, keeping in-frame beta chains. Every distinct CDR3 protein forms one entry, paired with its most common genes and DNA. TCRdb assigned the V and J calls; the authors' analysis was not used. The sample records about 1 million distinct CDR3 sequences, almost 25% of which are singletons. The top ten hold approximately 0.7% of the sample.

The data were also submitted as part of a second study, on T cells of mothers and their children. The second source states: Nine systemically healthy Caucasian individuals served as donors, namely three mothers together with their six children. cDNA synthesis used all of the extracted RNA, with roughly 1.5 ug of RNA in each 15 ul reaction. Sample barcodes and 2-4 random nucleotides were added via the M1S primer in the second PCR. Over 8 million TCR beta CDR3 reads were obtained for each mother, and 2.7 million or so reads were obtained for each child. Thymic selection shapes the output of TCR recombination in a similar way in related and unrelated pairs, and inherited differences have a minor effect. Normalized repertoire overlap was always slightly but never significantly higher in related than unrelated mother-child pairs. No persistent microchimeric T cell clones were detected, at a sensitivity of roughly 99 clones per million clonotypes. The study used deep NGS to compare TCR beta repertoires of mothers and children, seeking features distinguishing related mother-child pairs from unrelated individuals. Mothers averaged about 40 +/- 4 years of age and children averaged around 10 +/- 4 years. Libraries were sequenced on Illumina HiSeq 2000 with 100+100 nt paired-end reads after adapter ligation with NEBNext reagents. To prevent cross-contamination, the mother and child libraries were prepared one month apart and sequenced in separate runs. For each donor, between 500,000 and 2,000,000 distinct TCR beta clonotypes were identified. Naive TCR beta clonotypes were estimated from low-frequency clonotypes matched to each donor's FACS-determined naive share, without sorting.

The sequence links TRBV6-6 to TRBJ1-5; confidence is insufficient to name the D gene. The sample taken for sequencing was blood. This TCR was sampled from a girl under 10 years old in good health. The CDR3 reads as follows: CASRRPGNQPQHF. The DNA reads as follows: TGTGCCAGCAGGAGACCGGGCAATCAGCCCCAGCATTTT.